The text below deals with one TCR beta chain. This entry belongs to a study of blood T cell repertoires in COVID-19. Looking at the study overall: Samples of COVID-19 (acute and convalescent) were obtained from the United States, Italy and Spain. T cells, B-cell-depleted T cells, or PBMCs provided the cDNA or gDNA that served as material.

In the original workflow: The authors estimated nucleated cell counts from reference gene primer amplification. Method: immunoSEQ multiplex PCR; TCRdb's copy keeps in-frame clones and lacks some. V, J and clone size are those of that table, while D and trimming were read from the DNA. The table records fewer than 200,000 clones, around 83% of them present only once. Those enrolled in Seattle joined during active infection and were followed longitudinally afterward. Germline V gene lookup returns CDR1 MNHEY and CDR2 SMNVEV (reference sequence). This CDR3 is 15 amino acids long. The V gene end was trimmed by 4 bases and the J gene end by 1 base; junction bases not matched to a gene: 7.

The sequence came from a woman in her seventies with COVID-19, enrolled during active disease. Sequenced material: peripheral blood. This rearrangement joins TRBV27 to TRBJ2-7, with 7 bases that match TRBD1. CDR3: CASSSRTGYSYEQYF. CDR3 in DNA: TGTGCCAGCAGTTCTAGGACAGGATATTCCTACGAGCAGTACTTC.